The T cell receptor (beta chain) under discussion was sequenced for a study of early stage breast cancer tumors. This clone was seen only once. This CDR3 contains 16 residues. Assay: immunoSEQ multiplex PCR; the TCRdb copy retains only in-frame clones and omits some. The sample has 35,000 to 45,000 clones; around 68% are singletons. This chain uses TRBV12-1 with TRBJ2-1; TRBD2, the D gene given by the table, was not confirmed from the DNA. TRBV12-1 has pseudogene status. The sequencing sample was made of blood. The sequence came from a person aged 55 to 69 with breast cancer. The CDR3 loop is CASPPLTSGREREQFF. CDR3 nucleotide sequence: TGTGCCAGCCCCCCACTGACTAGCGGGAGGGAGCGTGAGCAGTTCTTC.